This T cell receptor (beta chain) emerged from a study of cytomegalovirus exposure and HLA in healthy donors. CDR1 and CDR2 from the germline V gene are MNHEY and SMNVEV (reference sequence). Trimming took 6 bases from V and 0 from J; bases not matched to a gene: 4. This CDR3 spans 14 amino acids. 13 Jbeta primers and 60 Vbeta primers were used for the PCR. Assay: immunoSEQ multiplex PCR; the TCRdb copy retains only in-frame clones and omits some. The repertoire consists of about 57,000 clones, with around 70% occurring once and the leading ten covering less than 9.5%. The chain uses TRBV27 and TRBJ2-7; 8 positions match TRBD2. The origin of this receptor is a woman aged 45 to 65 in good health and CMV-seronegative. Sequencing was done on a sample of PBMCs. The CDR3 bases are TGTGCCAGCAGCCCTACTAGCGGCTCCTACGAGCAGTACTTC. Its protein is CASSPTSGSYEQYF.